This T cell receptor beta chain is from a study of T and B cells in COVID-19 patients. Findings of the study overall: Sorted SARS-CoV-2-responsive or tetramer+ T cells and CD4+, regulatory and CD8+ subsets were not yet sequenced. There were about 2,500 TCR clusters exclusive to the recovered cohort, 30 to 40 with low generation probability.

TRB was amplified from around 230-520 ng of blood genomic DNA. TRB rearrangements were amplified by multiplex PCR with BIOMED2 TRB-A/B primers. One entry per CDR3 protein, called by TCRdb with MiXCR from the multiplex PCR reads. Here the sample spans 5,300 or so distinct CDR3 sequences, around 25% being singletons. CDR1 and CDR2 from the germline V gene are KGHDR and SFDVKD. The CDR3 has 12 residues. Trimming cost V 8 bases and J 2 bases; bases outside gene matches: 2. This clonotype occurred a few times. What it binds is not known. The V and J genes are TRBV24-1 and TRBJ2-7; 7 bases fit TRBD1. The material sequenced was blood. The receptor comes from a human donor with active COVID-19. The donor label of this sample is uncertain. As DNA, the CDR3 is TGTGCCACCATGGGACAGACCTACGAGCAGTACTTC. Translated, it gives CATMGQTYEQYF.